Below, 17 T cell receptor beta chains from the same sample are listed, as sequenced in a study of T-cell reconstitution after alpha-beta-depleted transplantation in children. TCRbeta library construction was performed incorporating unique molecular identifiers. One entry per CDR3 protein results from TCRdb running MiXCR on the PCR reads. This sample has around 370,000 distinct CDR3 sequences, with roughly 15% found just once. Sample: PBMCs, mostly from graft donor cells, taken 360 days after TCRalphabeta/CD19-depleted stem cell transplant. All receptors derive from a male patient aged 2 to 9 who had a stem cell transplant for acute lymphoblastic leukemia, so the T cells may come from the graft donor.

This clonotype occurred a few times. The J gene is TRBJ2-1, the V gene TRBV12-3 or TRBV12-4; 10 nucleotides match TRBD2. The CDR3 contains 19 residues. With V trimmed by 3 bases and J by 5 bases, 16 bases remained unmatched. The CDR3 here is CASSFEGRASGSVNNEQFF. The CDR3 nucleotides are TGTGCCAGCAGTTTCGAGGGGAGGGCTAGCGGGAGTGTCAACAATGAGCAGTTCTTC.

This rearrangement joins TRBV11-3 to TRBJ2-1; 8 nucleotides agree with TRBD1. This CDR3 is 15 amino acids long. With 4 bases clipped from V and 9 bases from J, the junction kept 11 bases outside the gene matches. Germline values: CDR1 SGHNT, CDR2 YENEEA. The CDR3 DNA follows: TGTGCCAGCAGCTCAACGGGACAGGTAATCGGTGAGCAGTTCTTC. Its protein product is CASSSTGQVIGEQFF.

This chain links TRBV15 with TRBJ1-2; D ambiguous. V lost 0 bases to trimming and J lost 7 bases, with 12 bases between them. Germline loops: CDR1 LNHNV, CDR2 YYDKDF (reference sequence). The CDR3 covers 14 residues. This CDR3 is CATSREGSSRGYTF. CDR3 DNA sequence: TGTGCCACCAGCAGAGAAGGGTCCTCCCGTGGCTACACCTTC.

This clonotype was observed at least ten times. The V and J genes are TRBV20-1 and TRBJ2-3; weak D call: TRBD2 (5 bases). Per the germline V gene, CDR1 is DFQATT and CDR2 is SNEGSKA (reference sequence). V was shortened by 3 bases and J by 4 bases, with 8 bases between the two germline ends. The CDR3 has 12 amino acids. CDR3 nucleotides: TGCAGTGCTAGCGGGAACGCAGATACGCAGTATTTT. Translation gives CSASGNADTQYF.

This clonotype was found a few times. This chain connects TRBV4-2 to TRBJ2-5; no clear D. With 1 base removed from V and 2 bases from J, the gap between germline ends came to 17 bases. CDR1 is LGHNA and CDR2 is YNFKEQ in the germline V gene. This CDR3 contains 17 residues. CDR3 residues: CASSQARSLSLQETQYF. The CDR3 coding sequence is TGTGCCAGCAGCCAAGCCCGGAGTTTGTCCCTGCAAGAGACCCAGTACTTC.

This clonotype occurred a few times. This chain links TRBV10-3 with TRBJ2-5, with 9 bases lining up with TRBD2. Per germline, CDR1 ENHRY and CDR2 SYGVKD. Trimming removed 3 bases from V and 5 bases from J; junction bases left unmatched: 10. The CDR3 is 16 amino acids. CDR3 region: CAISDPGTSLIETQYF. The DNA for the CDR3 is TGTGCCATCAGTGATCCCGGGACTAGCCTTATTGAGACCCAGTACTTC.

The chain employs TRBV21-1 and TRBJ1-3; the D call in the table, TRBD1, was not verified against the DNA. TRBV21-1 represents a pseudogene. There are 15 residues in the CDR3. The CDR3 DNA reads as TGTGCCAGCAGCGACCAGGGACAAAGTGGAAACACCATATATTTT. Protein product: CASSDQGQSGNTIYF.

This clonotype was found a few times. This chain joins TRBV29-1 and TRBJ2-7, with TRBD2 matching 11 bases. The junction had 17 bases not matched to a gene; V was cut back by 6 bases and J by 7 bases. Germline V CDR1 and CDR2: SQVTM, ANQGSEA. The CDR3 is made up of 16 amino acids. The CDR3 reads CSVAPTRLAGMGEQYF. The CDR3 DNA reads as TGCAGCGTGGCGCCCACAAGACTAGCGGGAATGGGAGAGCAGTACTTC.

Ten or more counts support this clonotype. CDR3 region: CASSLGLDRVNEQFF. CDR3 DNA: TGTGCCAGCAGCTTAGGTCTGGACCGAGTCAATGAGCAGTTCTTC. The gene calls are TRBV13 and TRBJ2-1; no clear D. V was cut by 0 bases and J by 6 bases, with 12 bases left in between. The CDR3 has 15 amino acids. In germline, CDR1 is PRHDT, CDR2 FYEKMQ (reference sequence).

The chain joins TRBV27 to TRBJ1-2, with TRBD1 matching over 9 bases. Trimming cost V 5 bases and J 4 bases; bases outside gene matches: 5. CDR3 length: 14 residues. CDR1 is MNHEY and CDR2 is SMNVEV in the germline V gene (reference sequence). The CDR3 coding sequence is TGTGCCAGCAGTCAACCACAGGGGGCCTATGGCTACACCTTC. Its translation: CASSQPQGAYGYTF.

The sample holds a few counts of this clonotype. This chain links TRBV7-8 with TRBJ2-3; 8 bases line up with TRBD2. The V gene end was trimmed by 2 bases and the J gene end by 11 bases; junction bases not matched to a gene: 9. Germline V gene sequence: CDR1 SGHVS, CDR2 FQNEAQ. The CDR3 loop spans 14 amino acids. The CDR3 region has the DNA TGTGCCAGCAGCTTAACTACCGGGACTAGGGGGCAGTATTTT. This translates into CASSLTTGTRGQYF.

This clonotype was found a few times. V usage is TRBV20-1 and J usage is TRBJ2-1; 12 bases are shared with TRBD2. With V trimmed by 4 bases and J by 2 bases, 6 bases remained unmatched. CDR1 is DFQATT and CDR2 is SNEGSKA in the germline V gene (reference sequence). The CDR3 sequence is 16 residues long. DNA of the CDR3: TGCAGTGCTACTCGGACTAGCGGGACCACCTACAATGAGCAGTTCTTC. Amino acid sequence: CSATRTSGTTYNEQFF.

This clonotype was detected many times. J is TRBJ1-2 and V is TRBV5-1; 7 bases fit TRBD1. The length of the CDR3 is 14 residues. The J segment lost 3 bases and the V segment lost 0 bases, leaving 2 bases of the junction unmatched. Germline CDR1 is SGHRS and CDR2 is YFSETQ. The CDR3 sequence is CASSLGQGDYGYTF. Written as DNA, the CDR3 is TGCGCCAGCAGCTTGGGACAGGGAGACTATGGCTACACCTTC.

This clonotype was detected only a few times. This chain connects TRBV7-9 to TRBJ2-1; TRBD2 matches at 8 bases. This CDR3 contains 17 residues. Per the germline V gene, CDR1 is SEHNR and CDR2 is FQNEAQ (reference sequence). The V and J ends lost 1 base and 4 bases, in that order; junction bases with no gene match: 9. The CDR3 sequence: CASSLVSASSGYNEQFF. The CDR3 DNA sequence: TGTGCCAGCAGCTTAGTATCGGCGTCTAGCGGGTACAATGAGCAGTTCTTC.

The table lists this clonotype with many counts. J is TRBJ1-2 and V is TRBV5-1; D might be TRBD1 (5 bases). Trimming left V 3 bases short and J 3 bases short, with 12 bases between. CDR3 length equals 14 residues. CDR1 SGHRS and CDR2 YFSETQ come from the germline V gene. In DNA, the CDR3 is TGCGCCAGCAGCTCGCCGGGAGGGGACTATGGCTACACCTTC. This codes for CASSSPGGDYGYTF.

The chain employs TRBV4-3 and TRBJ2-1; no reliable D call. Trimming cost V 0 bases and J 3 bases, with 9 bases left between them. From germline, CDR1 is LGHNA and CDR2 YSLEER. The CDR3 totals 15 residues. CDR3 loop: CASSQDNAVYNEQFF. The CDR3 coding sequence is TGCGCCAGCAGCCAAGATAATGCAGTCTACAATGAGCAGTTCTTC.

This clonotype was seen ten or more times. This chain joins TRBV10-3 and TRBJ2-7; no reliable D call. CDR3 size: 11 residues. Trimming took 4 bases from V and 3 from J, leaving 4 bases between them. The germline CDR1 and CDR2 sequences are ENHRY and SYGVKD. The CDR3 DNA reads as TGTGCCATCAGTGGTCTCTACGAGCAGTACTTC. Encoded protein: CAISGLYEQYF.